In its sample, the clone carrying this T cell receptor (beta chain) was seen a few times. As yet, its antigen is unknown. The time point was: pre-treatment sample, taken before nivolumab and TIL therapy. These data come from a study of TIL therapy for anti-PD-1-resistant metastatic lung cancer. Study results and caveats: The cohort had more treatment-naive, never-smoker and oncogene-addicted patients than typical.

The V and J ends lost 0 bases and 3 bases respectively, with 12 bases between them. CDR3 length: 17 amino acids. The germline V gene has CDR1 SNHLY and CDR2 FYNNEI. Sequencing used immunoSEQ v3. Each library reached 2 million or so read pairs, or roughly 4.5-6 million at deep level. Sequencing used immunoSEQ multiplex PCR; TCRdb keeps in-frame clones, though not all of them. The repertoire holds 16,000 or so clones, with approximately 69% as singletons. The sample consisted of blood, taken at baseline. The source is a person aged 25-85 years with non-small cell lung cancer. The rearrangement joins TRBV2 to TRBJ1-6, with D tentatively TRBD1 (6 bases). CDR3 coding DNA: TGTGCCAGCAGTGAAGCGCAGGGGACCCTCTATAATTCACCCCTCCACTTT. Protein sequence: CASSEAQGTLYNSPLHF.